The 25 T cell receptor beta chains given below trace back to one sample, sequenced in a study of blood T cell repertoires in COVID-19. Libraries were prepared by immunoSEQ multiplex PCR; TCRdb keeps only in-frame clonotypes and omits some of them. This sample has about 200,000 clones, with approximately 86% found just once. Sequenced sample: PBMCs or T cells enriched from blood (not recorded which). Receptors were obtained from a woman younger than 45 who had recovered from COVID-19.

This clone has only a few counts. CDR3 loop: CATSLTAGETQYF. DNA for the CDR3: TGTGCCACCAGTTTGACGGCGGGTGAGACCCAGTACTTC. The chain uses TRBV24-1 and TRBJ2-5; TRBD2 is a possible D gene (5 bases). Germline-derived CDR1 and CDR2 are KGHDR and SFDVKD. CDR3 length equals 13 residues. Trimming removed 6 bases at V and 5 bases at J, with 12 bases between.

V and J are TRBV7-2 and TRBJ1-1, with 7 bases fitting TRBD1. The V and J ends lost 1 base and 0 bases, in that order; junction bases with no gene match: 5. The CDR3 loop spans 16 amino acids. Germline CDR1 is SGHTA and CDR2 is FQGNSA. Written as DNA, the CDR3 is TGTGCCAGCAGCTTAGGAGGGGGCAGTCTGAACACTGAAGCTTTCTTT. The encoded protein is CASSLGGGSLNTEAFF.

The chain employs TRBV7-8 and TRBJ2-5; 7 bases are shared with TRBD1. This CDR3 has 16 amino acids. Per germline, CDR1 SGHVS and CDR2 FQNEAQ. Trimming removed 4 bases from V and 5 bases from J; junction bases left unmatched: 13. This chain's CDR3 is CASSYRDSLLGETQYF. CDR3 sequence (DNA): TGTGCCAGCAGCTATCGGGACAGTCTCCTTGGGGAGACCCAGTACTTC.

CDR3 coding DNA: TGTGCCAGCTCACAAACACTAGCGGAGGCACAAGAGACCCAGTACTTC. The encoded protein is CASSQTLAEAQETQYF. This chain links TRBV18 with TRBJ2-5; 8 bases align to TRBD2. After removal of 4 bases from V and 2 bases from J, the junction contained 9 bases not matched to a gene. This CDR3 is built from 16 residues. The germline gives CDR1 KGHSH, CDR2 LQKENI.

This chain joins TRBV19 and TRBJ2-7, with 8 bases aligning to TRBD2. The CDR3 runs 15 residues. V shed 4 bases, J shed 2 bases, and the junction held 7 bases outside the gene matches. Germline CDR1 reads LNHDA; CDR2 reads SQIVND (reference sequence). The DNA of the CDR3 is TGTGCCAGTAGTAGGGAGTCGGGGGGGGCCTACGAGCAGTACTTC. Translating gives CASSRESGGAYEQYF.

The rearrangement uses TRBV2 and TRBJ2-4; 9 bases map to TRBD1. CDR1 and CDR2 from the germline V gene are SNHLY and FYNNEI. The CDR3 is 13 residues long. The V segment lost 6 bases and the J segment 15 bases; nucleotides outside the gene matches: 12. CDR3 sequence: CASSPTGTGLAYF. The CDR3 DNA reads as TGTGCCAGCAGCCCAACGGGGACAGGGCTCGCGTACTTC.

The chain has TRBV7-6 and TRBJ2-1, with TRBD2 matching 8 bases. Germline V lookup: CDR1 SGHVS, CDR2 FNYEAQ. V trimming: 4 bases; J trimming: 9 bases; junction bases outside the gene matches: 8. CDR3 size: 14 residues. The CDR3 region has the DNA TGTGCCAGCAGCTCGCAGACTAGCGAGGGTGAGCAGTTCTTC. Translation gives CASSSQTSEGEQFF.

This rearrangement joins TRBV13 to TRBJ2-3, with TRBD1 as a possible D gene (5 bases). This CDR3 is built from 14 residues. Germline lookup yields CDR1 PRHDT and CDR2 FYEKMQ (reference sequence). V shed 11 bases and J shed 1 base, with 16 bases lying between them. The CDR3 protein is CAGATGRGTDTQYF. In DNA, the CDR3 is TGTGCCGGGGCGACCGGCCGGGGCACAGATACGCAGTATTTT. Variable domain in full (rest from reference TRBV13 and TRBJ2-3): AAGVIQSPRHLIKEKRETATLKCYPIPRHDTVYWYQQGPGQDPQFLISFYEKMQSDKGSIPDRFSAQQFSDYHSELNMSSLELGDSALYFCAGATGRGTDTQYFGPGTRLTVL.

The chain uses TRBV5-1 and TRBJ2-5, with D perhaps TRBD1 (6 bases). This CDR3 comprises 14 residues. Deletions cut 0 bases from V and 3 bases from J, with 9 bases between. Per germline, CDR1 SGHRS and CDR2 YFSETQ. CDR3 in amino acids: CASSLVRDKETQYF. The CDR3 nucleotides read TGCGCCAGCAGCTTGGTACGGGACAAAGAGACCCAGTACTTC.

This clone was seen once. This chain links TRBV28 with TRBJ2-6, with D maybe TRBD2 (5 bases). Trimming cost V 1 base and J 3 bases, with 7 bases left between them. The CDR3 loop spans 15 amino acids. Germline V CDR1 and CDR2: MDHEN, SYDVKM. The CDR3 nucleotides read TGTGCCAGCAGTTTATACGGGAATGGGGCCAACGTCCTGACTTTC. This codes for CASSLYGNGANVLTF.

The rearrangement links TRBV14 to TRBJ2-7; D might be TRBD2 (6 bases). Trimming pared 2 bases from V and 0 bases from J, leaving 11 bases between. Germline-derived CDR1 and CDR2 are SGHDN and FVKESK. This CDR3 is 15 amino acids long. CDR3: CASSQKPDYSYEQYF. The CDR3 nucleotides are TGTGCCAGCAGCCAAAAACCGGACTACTCCTACGAGCAGTACTTC.

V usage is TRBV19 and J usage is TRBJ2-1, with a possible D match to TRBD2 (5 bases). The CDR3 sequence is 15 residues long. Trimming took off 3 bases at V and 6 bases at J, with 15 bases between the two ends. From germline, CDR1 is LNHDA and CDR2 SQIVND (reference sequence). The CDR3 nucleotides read TGTGCCAGTAGTATGCGGGTGTCGCCGGTCAATGAGCAGTTCTTC. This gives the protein CASSMRVSPVNEQFF.

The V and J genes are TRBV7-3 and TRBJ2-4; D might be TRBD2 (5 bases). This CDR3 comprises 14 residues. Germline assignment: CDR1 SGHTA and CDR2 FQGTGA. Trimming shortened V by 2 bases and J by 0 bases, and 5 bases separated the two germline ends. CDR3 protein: CASSLGLAKNIQYF. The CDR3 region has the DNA TGTGCCAGCAGCTTAGGACTAGCCAAAAACATTCAGTACTTC.

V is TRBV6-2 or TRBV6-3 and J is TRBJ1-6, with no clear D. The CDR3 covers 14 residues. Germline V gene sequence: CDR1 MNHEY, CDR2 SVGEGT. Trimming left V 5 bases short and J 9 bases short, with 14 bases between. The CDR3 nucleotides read TGTGCCAGCAGTGACACTTCAAGCAGTTCACCCCTCCACTTT. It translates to CASSDTSSSSPLHF.

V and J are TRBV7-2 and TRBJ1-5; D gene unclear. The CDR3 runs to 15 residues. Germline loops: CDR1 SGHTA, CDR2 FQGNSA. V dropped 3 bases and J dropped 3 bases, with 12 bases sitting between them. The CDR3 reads CASSLAGSDNQPQHF. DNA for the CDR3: TGTGCCAGCAGCTTGGCGGGGAGCGACAATCAGCCCCAGCATTTT.

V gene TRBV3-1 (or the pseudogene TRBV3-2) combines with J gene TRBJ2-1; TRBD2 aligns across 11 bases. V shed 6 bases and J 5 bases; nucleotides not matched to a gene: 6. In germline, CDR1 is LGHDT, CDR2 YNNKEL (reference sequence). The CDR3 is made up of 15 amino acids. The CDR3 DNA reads TGTGCCAGCAGTCTAGCGGGGGGCCCCAACAATGAGCAGTTCTTC. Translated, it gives CASSLAGGPNNEQFF.

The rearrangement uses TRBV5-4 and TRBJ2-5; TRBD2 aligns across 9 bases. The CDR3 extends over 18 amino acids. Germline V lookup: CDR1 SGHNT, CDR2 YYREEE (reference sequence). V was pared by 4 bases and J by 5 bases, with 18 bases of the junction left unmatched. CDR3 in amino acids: CASSGGLASGTLGETQYF. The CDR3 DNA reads TGTGCCAGCAGCGGTGGCTTGGCTAGCGGGACCTTAGGGGAGACCCAGTACTTC. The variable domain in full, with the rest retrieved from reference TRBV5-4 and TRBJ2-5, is ETGVTQSPTHLIKTRGQQVTLRCSSQSGHNTVSWYQQALGQGPQFIFQYYREEENGRGNFPPRFSGLQFPNYSSELNVNALELDDSALYLCASSGGLASGTLGETQYFGPGTRLLVL.

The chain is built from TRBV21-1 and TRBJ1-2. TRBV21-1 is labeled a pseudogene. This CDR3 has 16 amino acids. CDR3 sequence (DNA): TGTGCCAGCAGCATTTGGCGGGGGTCCGGCGTCTATGGCTACACCTTC. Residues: CASSIWRGSGVYGYTF.

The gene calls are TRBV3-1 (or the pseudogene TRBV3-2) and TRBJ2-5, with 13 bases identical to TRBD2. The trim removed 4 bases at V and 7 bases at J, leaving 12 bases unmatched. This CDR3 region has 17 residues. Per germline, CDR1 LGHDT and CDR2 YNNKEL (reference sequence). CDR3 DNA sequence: TGTGCCAGCAGCCGAGAAAAGACTAGCGGGGGGTATCGGACCCAGTACTTC. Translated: CASSREKTSGGYRTQYF.

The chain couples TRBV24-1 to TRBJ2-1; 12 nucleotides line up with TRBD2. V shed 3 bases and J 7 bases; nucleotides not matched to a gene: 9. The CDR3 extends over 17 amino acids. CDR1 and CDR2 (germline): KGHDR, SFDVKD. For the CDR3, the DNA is TGTGCCACCAGTGATCCCGAGACTAGCGGGAGTCTGAATGAGCAGTTCTTC. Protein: CATSDPETSGSLNEQFF.

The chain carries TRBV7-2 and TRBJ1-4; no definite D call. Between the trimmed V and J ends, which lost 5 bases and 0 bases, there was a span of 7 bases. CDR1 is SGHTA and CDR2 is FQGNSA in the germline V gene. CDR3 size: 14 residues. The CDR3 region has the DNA TGTGCCAGCAGCCCACATGCAACTAATGAAAAACTGTTTTTT. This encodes CASSPHATNEKLFF. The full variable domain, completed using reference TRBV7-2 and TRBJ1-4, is GAGVSQSPSNKVTEKGKDVELRCDPISGHTALYWYRQSLGQGLEFLIYFQGNSAPDKSGLPSDRFSAERTGGSVSTLTIQRTQQEDSAVYLCASSPHATNEKLFFGSGTQLSVL.

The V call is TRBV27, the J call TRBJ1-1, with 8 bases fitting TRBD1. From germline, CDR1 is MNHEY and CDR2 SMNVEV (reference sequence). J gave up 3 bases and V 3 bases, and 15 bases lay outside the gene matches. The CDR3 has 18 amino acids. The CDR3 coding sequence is TGTGCCAGCAGTTTCCAGGGGGCAGGTGTGGGCTTGGACACTGAAGCTTTCTTT. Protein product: CASSFQGAGVGLDTEAFF.

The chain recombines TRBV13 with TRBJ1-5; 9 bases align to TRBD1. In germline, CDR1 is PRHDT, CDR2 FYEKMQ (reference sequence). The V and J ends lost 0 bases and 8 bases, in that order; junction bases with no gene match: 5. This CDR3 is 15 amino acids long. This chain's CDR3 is CASSLGQRQGEPQHF. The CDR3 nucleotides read TGTGCCAGCAGCTTAGGCCAGAGACAGGGGGAGCCCCAGCATTTT.

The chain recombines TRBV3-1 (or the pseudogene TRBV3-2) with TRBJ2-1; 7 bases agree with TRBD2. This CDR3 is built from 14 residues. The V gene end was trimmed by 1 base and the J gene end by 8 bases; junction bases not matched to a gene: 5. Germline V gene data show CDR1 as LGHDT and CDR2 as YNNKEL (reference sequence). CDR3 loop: CASSQGITSDEQFF. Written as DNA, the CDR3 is TGTGCCAGCAGCCAAGGTATTACTAGCGATGAGCAGTTCTTC.

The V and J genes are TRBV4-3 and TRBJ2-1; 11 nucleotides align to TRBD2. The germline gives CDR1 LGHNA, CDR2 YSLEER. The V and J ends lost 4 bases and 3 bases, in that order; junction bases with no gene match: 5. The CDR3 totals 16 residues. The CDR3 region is CASSRLLAGDYNEQFF. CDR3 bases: TGCGCCAGCAGCCGACTACTAGCGGGAGACTACAATGAGCAGTTCTTC.